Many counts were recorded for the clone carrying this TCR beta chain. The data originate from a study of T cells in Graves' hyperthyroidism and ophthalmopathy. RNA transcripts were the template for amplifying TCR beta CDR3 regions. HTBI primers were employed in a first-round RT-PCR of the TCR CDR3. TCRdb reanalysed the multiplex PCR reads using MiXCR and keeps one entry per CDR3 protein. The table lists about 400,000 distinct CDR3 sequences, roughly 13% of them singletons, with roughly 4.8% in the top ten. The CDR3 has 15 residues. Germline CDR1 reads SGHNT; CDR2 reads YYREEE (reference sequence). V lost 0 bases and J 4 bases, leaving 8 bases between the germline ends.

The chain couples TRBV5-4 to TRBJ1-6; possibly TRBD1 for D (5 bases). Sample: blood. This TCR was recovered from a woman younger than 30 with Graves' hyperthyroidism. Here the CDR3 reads CASSLGGYYNSPLHF. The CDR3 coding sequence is TGTGCCAGCAGCTTGGGGGGGTATTATAATTCACCCCTCCACTTT.